Each of the 28 T cell receptor beta chains below was sequenced from the same sample in a study of T-cell reconstitution after alpha-beta-depleted transplantation in children. For TCRbeta, the library was prepared with unique molecular identifiers. A single record per CDR3 protein comes from TCRdb applying MiXCR to the PCR reads. The table records some 200,000 distinct CDR3 sequences, about 6% of them present only once. Material: PBMCs, obtained before TCRalphabeta/CD19-depleted stem cell transplant. These receptors were taken from a girl less than two years old with combined immunodeficiency, due to receive a stem cell transplant.

This chain connects TRBV20-1 to TRBJ2-7; 13 positions match TRBD2. The CDR3 sequence is 13 residues long. The germline CDR1 and CDR2 sequences are DFQATT and SNEGSKA (reference sequence). V was clipped by 8 bases and J by 3 bases; unmatched bases: 4. CDR3 in DNA: TGCAGTTCAAGACTAGCGGGAGGCTACGAGCAGTACTTC. The encoded protein is CSSRLAGGYEQYF.

The sample holds many counts of this clonotype. The chain uses TRBV24-1 and TRBJ2-1; D might be TRBD2 (5 bases). Deletions cut 1 base from V and 4 bases from J, with 7 bases between. Germline V lookup: CDR1 KGHDR, CDR2 SFDVKD. This CDR3 is 14 amino acids long. The CDR3 sequence: CATSDFTGYNEQFF. The DNA of the CDR3 is TGTGCCACCAGTGATTTTACGGGGTACAATGAGCAGTTCTTC.

This clonotype was recorded a few times. The V gene is TRBV9, the J gene TRBJ2-1; perhaps TRBD1 as D (5 bases). CDR1 and CDR2 from the germline V gene are SGDLS and YYNGEE. The germline V and J ends were trimmed by 0 bases and 0 bases, with 10 bases remaining between them. This CDR3 has 16 residues. CDR3 amino acids: CASSVVGRSSYNEQFF. CDR3 sequence (DNA): TGTGCCAGCAGCGTAGTGGGGCGGAGCTCCTACAATGAGCAGTTCTTC.

This clonotype was seen ten or more times. V gene TRBV5-5 combines with J gene TRBJ2-3; TRBD1 or TRBD2 may be the D gene (5 bases each). The CDR3 has 13 amino acids. V was clipped by 7 bases and J by 8 bases, with 17 bases between them. Germline CDR1 is SGHKS and CDR2 is YYEKEE (reference sequence). This chain's CDR3 is CASGPRDRPTQYF. The DNA for the CDR3 is TGTGCCAGCGGACCCCGGGACCGTCCTACGCAGTATTTT.

At least ten counts were recorded for this clonotype. The rearrangement uses TRBV5-1 and TRBJ2-1; no reliable D call. V lost 4 bases, J lost 6 bases, and 8 bases lay in between. Per the germline V gene, CDR1 is SGHRS and CDR2 is YFSETQ. This CDR3 spans 12 amino acids. This CDR3 is CASSTEANEQFF. For the CDR3, the DNA is TGCGCCAGCAGCACCGAGGCCAATGAGCAGTTCTTC.

This clonotype was observed a handful of times. This chain uses TRBV11-2 with TRBJ2-6, with TRBD2 identical over 7 bases. CDR1 and CDR2 (germline): SGHAT, FQNNGV. The CDR3 consists of 15 residues. V lost 5 bases and J lost 2; bases outside the gene matches: 3. DNA for the CDR3: TGTGCCAGCAGCCGGACTAGGGCTGGGGCCAACGTCCTGACTTTC. Translation: CASSRTRAGANVLTF.

In its sample, this clonotype was seen many times. The chain employs TRBV20-1 and TRBJ2-3; 11 bases line up with TRBD2. V gave up 3 bases and J gave up 4 bases; unmatched junction bases: 18. Looked up from germline, CDR1 is DFQATT and CDR2 is SNEGSKA (reference sequence). This CDR3 comprises 19 residues. The CDR3 nucleotides read TGCAGTGCTAGGTGGGCTAGCGGGAGGATTGGTGGGTTTCCAGATACGCAGTATTTT. Protein: CSARWASGRIGGFPDTQYF.

At least ten counts were recorded for this clonotype. The chain couples TRBV29-1 to TRBJ2-7; D might be TRBD1 or TRBD2, each matching 6 bases. CDR3 length: 14 amino acids. Germline-derived CDR1 and CDR2 are SQVTM and ANQGSEA. V lost 7 bases, J lost 3 bases, and 19 bases lay in between. This CDR3 reads CSARGGGRDYEQYF. Here the CDR3 DNA reads TGCAGCGCGCGCGGAGGGGGACGGGACTACGAGCAGTACTTC.

The rearrangement joins TRBV29-1 to TRBJ2-1; 9 nucleotides agree with TRBD1. The germline CDR1 and CDR2 sequences are SQVTM and ANQGSEA. Losses at the gene ends were 3 bases for V and 4 bases for J; bases not matched to a gene: 4. This CDR3 is built from 14 residues. The CDR3 coding sequence is TGCAGCGTTGACGCGGACAGGGGTTACAATGAGCAGTTCTTC. Encoded protein: CSVDADRGYNEQFF.

The rearrangement uses TRBV6-5 and TRBJ2-1; 8 bases match TRBD1. The CDR3 totals 15 residues. V lost 2 bases to trimming and J lost 6 bases; unmatched junction nucleotides: 6. Germline CDR1 and CDR2: MNHEY and SVGAGI. The CDR3 DNA reads TGTGCCAGCAGTTACCAAGGACAGGGAGGCAATGAGCAGTTCTTC. This gives the protein CASSYQGQGGNEQFF.

This clonotype was seen many times. V is TRBV5-1 and J is TRBJ2-3; the match to TRBD1 covers 8 bases. This CDR3 has 14 amino acids. Trimming at V came to 0 bases and at J to 9 bases, leaving 6 bases not matched to a gene. The V gene's germline CDR1 is SGHRS and CDR2 YFSETQ. The CDR3: CASSLGTGGRTQYF. Here the CDR3 DNA reads TGCGCCAGCAGCTTGGGTACAGGGGGAAGGACGCAGTATTTT.

This clonotype was observed at least ten times. J is TRBJ2-7 and V is TRBV5-1, with 8 positions matching TRBD1. Trimming at V came to 5 bases and at J to 3 bases, leaving 7 bases not matched to a gene. The germline V gene has CDR1 SGHRS and CDR2 YFSETQ. The CDR3 sequence is 14 residues long. The CDR3 here is CASSATTGGYEQYF. CDR3 in DNA: TGCGCCAGCAGTGCGACAACAGGGGGCTACGAGCAGTACTTC.

This clonotype was detected many times. The rearrangement uses TRBV15 and TRBJ2-1, with 7 bases fitting TRBD2. The germline gives CDR1 LNHNV, CDR2 YYDKDF (reference sequence). This CDR3 has 17 amino acids. Losses at the gene ends were 0 bases for V and 7 bases for J; bases not matched to a gene: 12. The CDR3 loop is CATSREWAGDLSNEQFF. CDR3 in DNA: TGTGCCACCAGCAGAGAATGGGCGGGGGATCTTTCGAATGAGCAGTTCTTC.

Many counts were recorded for this clonotype. V and J are TRBV12-3 or TRBV12-4 and TRBJ2-5; 11 bases map to TRBD2. This CDR3 contains 16 residues. With 4 bases clipped from V and 2 bases from J, the junction kept 6 bases outside the gene matches. CDR3 coding DNA: TGTGCCAGCAGTTCTATGACTAGCGGGGTACAAGAGACCCAGTACTTC. As protein: CASSSMTSGVQETQYF.

This clonotype was seen only a few times. This rearrangement joins TRBV7-3 to TRBJ2-1; 7 bases agree with TRBD2. CDR3 length: 14 amino acids. Losses at the gene ends were 3 bases for V and 9 bases for J; bases not matched to a gene: 8. CDR1 and CDR2 from the germline V gene are SGHTA and FQGTGA. The CDR3 region is CASSFGAGSTEQFF. CDR3 sequence (DNA): TGTGCCAGCAGCTTTGGAGCGGGGAGCACTGAGCAGTTCTTC.

This clonotype was counted at least ten times. This sequence joins TRBV7-2 and TRBJ2-7; D call uncertain. The V end was cut by 5 bases, the J end by 3 bases, with 8 bases between. Germline V gene sequence: CDR1 SGHTA, CDR2 FQGNSA. The CDR3 covers 12 residues. The CDR3 loop is CASSPTLYEQYF. The CDR3 DNA follows: TGTGCCAGCAGCCCTACCCTCTACGAGCAGTACTTC.

The chain carries TRBV11-3 and TRBJ2-5; a possible D gene is TRBD2 (6 bases). Germline V CDR1 and CDR2: SGHNT, YENEEA. This CDR3 contains 16 residues. Trimming pared 5 bases from V and 3 bases from J, leaving 19 bases between. CDR3 loop: CASSAEERAMKETQYF. The CDR3 coding sequence is TGTGCCAGCAGCGCCGAGGAGCGGGCGATGAAAGAGACCCAGTACTTC.

The chain employs TRBV7-2 and TRBJ2-7; maybe TRBD2 (5 bases). CDR1 and CDR2 (germline): SGHTA, FQGNSA. This CDR3 has 12 residues. V gave up 5 bases and J gave up 6 bases, with 11 bases separating them. CDR3 sequence: CASSLVRGEQYF. CDR3 bases: TGTGCCAGCAGCCTAGTACGGGGCGAGCAGTACTTC.

This clonotype was detected many times. This sequence joins TRBV6-2 or TRBV6-3 and TRBJ2-7; 12 nucleotides match TRBD2. The CDR3 has 16 residues. The V gene end was trimmed by 4 bases and the J gene end by 4 bases; junction bases not matched to a gene: 8. Germline CDR1 MNHEY, CDR2 SVGEGT. The CDR3 reads CASSFLGLAGNYEQYF. CDR3 sequence (DNA): TGTGCCAGCAGTTTCTTAGGACTAGCGGGGAATTACGAGCAGTACTTC.

This clonotype was seen many times. This sequence joins TRBV28 and TRBJ1-1; D gene unclear. Trimming pared 3 bases from V and 1 base from J, leaving 6 bases between. There are 13 residues in the CDR3. CDR1 is MDHEN, CDR2 SYDVKM, per germline. CDR3 sequence reads: CASSFRANTEAFF. The CDR3 DNA reads as TGTGCCAGCAGTTTTCGGGCGAACACTGAAGCTTTCTTT.

This clonotype was recorded at least ten times. The chain uses TRBV2 and TRBJ2-1; D unresolved. Trimming cost V 7 bases and J 5 bases, with 15 bases left between them. Germline lookup yields CDR1 SNHLY and CDR2 FYNNEI. The CDR3 runs 14 residues. The CDR3 here is CASKARERNNEQFF. The CDR3 DNA sequence: TGTGCCAGCAAGGCTAGGGAAAGGAACAATGAGCAGTTCTTC.

This clonotype was recorded once. The rearrangement joins TRBV3-1 to TRBJ2-5, with D hard to call. The V gene's germline CDR1 is LGHDT and CDR2 YNNKEL (reference sequence). Trimming took 3 bases from V and 5 from J, leaving 10 bases between them. This CDR3 has 13 amino acids. The CDR3 protein is CASSQQSSETQYF. The CDR3, as DNA: TGTGCCAGCAGCCAGCAATCATCGGAGACCCAGTACTTC.

Ten or more counts support this clonotype. The V and J genes are TRBV12-3 or TRBV12-4 and TRBJ1-2; D may be TRBD1 (6 bases). V was trimmed by 0 bases and J by 4 bases, leaving 9 bases between them. The CDR3 extends over 14 amino acids. CDR3 loop: CASSLAGQSYGYTF. The DNA of the CDR3 is TGTGCCAGCAGTTTAGCGGGACAAAGCTATGGCTACACCTTC.

There are a few counts of this clonotype. This chain joins TRBV7-9 and TRBJ2-5; 9 positions match TRBD1. CDR3 length: 15 amino acids. V dropped 5 bases and J dropped 2; count of bases not matched to a gene: 6. Germline assignment: CDR1 SEHNR and CDR2 FQNEAQ (reference sequence). DNA of the CDR3: TGTGCCAGCAGCCCCCAGGACAGGGGACAAGAGACCCAGTACTTC. The encoded protein is CASSPQDRGQETQYF.

This clonotype was recorded many times. The genes are TRBV29-1 and TRBJ2-1, with 13 bases aligning to TRBD2. The germline V gene has CDR1 SQVTM and CDR2 ANQGSEA. This CDR3 has 14 amino acids. With 6 bases clipped from V and 9 bases from J, the junction kept 8 bases outside the gene matches. Here the CDR3 DNA reads TGCAGCGTCCGACTAGCGGGGGGCTCTTTTGAGCAGTTCTTC. Residues: CSVRLAGGSFEQFF.

In this sample, this clonotype turned up many times. The chain recombines TRBV15 with TRBJ2-3, with 13 bases fitting TRBD2. CDR1 and CDR2 from the germline V gene are LNHNV and YYDKDF (reference sequence). The CDR3 is 15 residues long. The trim removed 3 bases at V and 5 bases at J, leaving 2 bases unmatched. CDR3 DNA sequence: TGTGCCACCAGCAGGACTAGCGGGGGGCTAGATACGCAGTATTTT. Translating it yields CATSRTSGGLDTQYF.

This clonotype was observed at least ten times. The chain is built from TRBV5-1 and TRBJ2-1; unclear D gene. The CDR3 is 14 residues long. Germline CDR1 SGHRS, CDR2 YFSETQ. Trimming removed 0 bases from V and 5 bases from J, with 9 bases in between. The CDR3 region has the DNA TGCGCCAGCAGCTTGGCCGAAAGAAACAATGAGCAGTTCTTC. Amino acids: CASSLAERNNEQFF.

The sample holds many counts of this clonotype. CDR3 coding DNA: TGTGCCAGCAGCGTGAGTGGGGGCTTGAACACTGAAGCTTTCTTT. Protein sequence: CASSVSGGLNTEAFF. The rearrangement joins TRBV7-9 to TRBJ1-1, with D maybe TRBD1 (6 bases). Trimming cost V 5 bases and J 0 bases, with 13 bases left between them. The CDR3 has 15 residues. Germline V lookup: CDR1 SEHNR, CDR2 FQNEAQ (reference sequence).